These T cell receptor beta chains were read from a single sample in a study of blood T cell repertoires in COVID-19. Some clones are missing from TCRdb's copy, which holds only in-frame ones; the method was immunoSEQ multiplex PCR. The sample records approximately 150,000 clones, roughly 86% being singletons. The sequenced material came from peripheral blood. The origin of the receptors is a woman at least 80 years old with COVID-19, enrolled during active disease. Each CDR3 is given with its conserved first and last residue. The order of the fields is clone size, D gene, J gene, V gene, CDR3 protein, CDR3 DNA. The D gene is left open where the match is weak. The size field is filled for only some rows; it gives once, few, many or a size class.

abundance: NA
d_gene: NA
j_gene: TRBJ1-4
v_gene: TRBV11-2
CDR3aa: CASSLQGKLFF
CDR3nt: TGTGCCAGCAGCCTTCAGGGAAAACTGTTTTTT

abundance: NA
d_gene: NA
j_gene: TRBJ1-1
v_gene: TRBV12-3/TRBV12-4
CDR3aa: CASSYGQNTEAFF
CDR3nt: TGTGCCAGCAGTTATGGACAGAACACTGAAGCTTTCTTT

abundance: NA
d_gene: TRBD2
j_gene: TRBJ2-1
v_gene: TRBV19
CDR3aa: CASSRLAGNEQFF
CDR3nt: TGTGCCAGTAGTAGGCTAGCGGGTAATGAGCAGTTCTTC

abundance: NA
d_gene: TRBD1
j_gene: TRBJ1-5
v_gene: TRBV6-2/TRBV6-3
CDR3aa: CASSDRGRGEQPQHF
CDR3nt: TGTGCCAGCAGTGACAGGGGGAGAGGGGAACAGCCCCAGCATTTT

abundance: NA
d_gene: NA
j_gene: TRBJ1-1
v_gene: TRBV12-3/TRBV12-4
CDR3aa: CASSLGRVEAFF
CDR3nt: TGTGCCAGCAGTTTGGGCAGGGTGGAAGCTTTCTTT

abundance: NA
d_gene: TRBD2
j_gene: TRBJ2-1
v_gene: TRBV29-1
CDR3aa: CSVAPGRAGGYNEQFF
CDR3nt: TGCAGCGTTGCCCCCGGCAGAGCGGGGGGATACAATGAGCAGTTCTTC

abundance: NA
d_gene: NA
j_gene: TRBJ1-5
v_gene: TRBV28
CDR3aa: CASSGVTGSNQPQHF
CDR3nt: TGTGCCAGCAGTGGGGTGACAGGTAGCAATCAGCCCCAGCATTTT

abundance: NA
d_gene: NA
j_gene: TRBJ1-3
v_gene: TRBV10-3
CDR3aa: CAISEGSFSGNTIYF
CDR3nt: TGTGCCATCAGTGAGGGGAGTTTCTCTGGAAACACCATATATTTT

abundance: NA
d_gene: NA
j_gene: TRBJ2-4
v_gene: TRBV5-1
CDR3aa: CASSLPLSTLLPNIQYF
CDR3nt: TGCGCCAGCAGCTTACCTTTGTCGACACTTCTTCCCAACATTCAGTACTTC

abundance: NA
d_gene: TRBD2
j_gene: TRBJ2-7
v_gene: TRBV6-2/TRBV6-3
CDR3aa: CASSLQYGGSDEQYF
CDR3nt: TGTGCCAGCAGTTTGCAGTATGGCGGGAGTGACGAGCAGTACTTC

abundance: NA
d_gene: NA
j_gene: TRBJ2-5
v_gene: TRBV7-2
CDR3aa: CASSLVGPYGETQYF
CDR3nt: TGTGCCAGCAGCTTAGTTGGGCCCTACGGAGAGACCCAGTACTTC

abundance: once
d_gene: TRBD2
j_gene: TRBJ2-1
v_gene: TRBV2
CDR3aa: CASIPTSGRTIYNEQFF
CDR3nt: TGTGCCAGCATCCCGACTAGCGGGAGGACCATATACAATGAGCAGTTCTTC

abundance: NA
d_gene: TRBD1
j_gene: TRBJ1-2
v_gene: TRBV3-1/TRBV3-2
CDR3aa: CASSPTGYGYTF
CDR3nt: TGTGCCAGCAGTCCGACAGGGTATGGCTACACCTTC

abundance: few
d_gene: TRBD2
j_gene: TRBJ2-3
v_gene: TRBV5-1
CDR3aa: CASSLNGGSITDTQYF
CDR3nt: TGCGCCAGCAGCTTGAATGGCGGGAGTATCACAGATACGCAGTATTTT

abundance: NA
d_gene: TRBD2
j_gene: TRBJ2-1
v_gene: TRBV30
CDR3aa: CAYSGGRGNEQFF
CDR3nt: TGTGCCTATAGCGGGGGGAGAGGCAATGAGCAGTTCTTC

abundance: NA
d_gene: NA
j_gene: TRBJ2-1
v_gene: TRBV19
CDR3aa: CASSIRVRAGGNEQFF
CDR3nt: TGTGCCAGTAGTATCCGGGTACGGGCAGGGGGGAATGAGCAGTTCTTC

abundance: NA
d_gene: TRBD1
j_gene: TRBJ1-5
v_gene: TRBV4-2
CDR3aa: CASSRDRAKGPQHF
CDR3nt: TGTGCCAGCAGCAGGGACAGGGCTAAGGGGCCCCAGCATTTT

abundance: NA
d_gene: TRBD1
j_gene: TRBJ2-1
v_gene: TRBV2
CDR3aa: CASSPEGGQGNEQFF
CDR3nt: TGTGCCAGCAGTCCTGAAGGGGGACAGGGGAATGAGCAGTTCTTC

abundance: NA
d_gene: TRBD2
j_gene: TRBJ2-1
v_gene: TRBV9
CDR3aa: CASSVYAGVGNEQFF
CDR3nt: TGTGCCAGCAGCGTTTATGCGGGAGTCGGCAATGAGCAGTTCTTC

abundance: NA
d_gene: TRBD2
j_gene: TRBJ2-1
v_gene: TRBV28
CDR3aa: CASSPRGLAGPYNEQFF
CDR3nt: TGTGCCAGCAGTCCCCGGGGGCTAGCGGGACCCTACAATGAGCAGTTCTTC

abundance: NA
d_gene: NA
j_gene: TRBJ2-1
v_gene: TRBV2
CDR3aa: CASPRGGSYNEQFF
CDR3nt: TGTGCCAGCCCGCGAGGCGGCTCCTACAATGAGCAGTTCTTC

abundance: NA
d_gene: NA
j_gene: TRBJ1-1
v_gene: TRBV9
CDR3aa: CASNRGGGETEAFF
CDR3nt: TGTGCCAGCAACCGCGGGGGAGGCGAAACTGAAGCTTTCTTT

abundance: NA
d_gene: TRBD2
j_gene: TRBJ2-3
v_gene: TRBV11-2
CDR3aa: CASSLITRGFDTQYF
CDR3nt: TGTGCCAGCAGCTTAATTACGCGGGGGTTTGATACGCAGTATTTT

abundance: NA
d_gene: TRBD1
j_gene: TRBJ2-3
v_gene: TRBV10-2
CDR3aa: CASSEQGSLGTDTQYF
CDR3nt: TGCGCCAGCAGTGAACAGGGGAGCCTCGGCACAGATACGCAGTATTTT

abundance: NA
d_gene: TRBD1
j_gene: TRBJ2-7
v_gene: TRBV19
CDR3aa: CASSKTPGQGAYEQYF
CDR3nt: TGTGCCAGTAGTAAGACACCGGGACAGGGGGCTTACGAGCAGTACTTC

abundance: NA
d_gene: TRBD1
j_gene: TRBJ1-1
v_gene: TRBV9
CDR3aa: CASSVVAGGNTEAFF
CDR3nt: TGTGCCAGCAGCGTAGTTGCAGGGGGGAACACTGAAGCTTTCTTT

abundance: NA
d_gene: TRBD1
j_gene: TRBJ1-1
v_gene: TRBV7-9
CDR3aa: CASSRQGRFLGTEAFF
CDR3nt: TGTGCCAGCAGTAGACAGGGGAGGTTTCTGGGCACTGAAGCTTTCTTT

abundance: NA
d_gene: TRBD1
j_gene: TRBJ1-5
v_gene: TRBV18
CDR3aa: CASSPTGEQPQHF
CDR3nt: TGTGCCAGCTCACCAACAGGGGAGCAGCCCCAGCATTTT

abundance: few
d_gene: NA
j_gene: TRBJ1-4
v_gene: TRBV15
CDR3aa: CATSREMGGYEKLFF
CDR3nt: TGTGCCACCAGCAGAGAGATGGGGGGTTATGAAAAACTGTTTTTT

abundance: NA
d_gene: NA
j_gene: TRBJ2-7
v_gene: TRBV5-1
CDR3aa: CASSAMAASYEQYF
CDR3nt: TGCGCCAGCAGCGCCATGGCGGCCTCCTACGAGCAGTACTTC

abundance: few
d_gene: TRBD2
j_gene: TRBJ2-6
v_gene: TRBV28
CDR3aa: CASSSSGRASGANVLTF
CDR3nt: TGTGCCAGCAGCTCTAGCGGGAGGGCCTCTGGGGCCAACGTCCTGACTTTC

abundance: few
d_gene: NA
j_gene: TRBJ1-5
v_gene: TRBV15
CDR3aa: CATSQSRGFNQPQHF
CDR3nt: TGTGCCACCAGCCAGAGCAGGGGATTCAATCAGCCCCAGCATTTT

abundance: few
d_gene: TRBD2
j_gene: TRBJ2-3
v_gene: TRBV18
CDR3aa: CASSPLAGVRTDTQYF
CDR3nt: TGTGCCAGCTCACCACTAGCGGGGGTTCGGACAGATACGCAGTATTTT

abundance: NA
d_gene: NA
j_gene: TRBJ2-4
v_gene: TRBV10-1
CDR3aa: CASSGRHSVGAKNIQYF
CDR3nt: TGCGCCAGCAGTGGACGACACTCCGTCGGTGCCAAAAACATTCAGTACTTC

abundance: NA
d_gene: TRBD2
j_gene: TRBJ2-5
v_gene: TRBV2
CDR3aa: CASSEDLAGGETQYF
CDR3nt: TGTGCCAGCAGCGAAGATCTGGCGGGGGGTGAGACCCAGTACTTC

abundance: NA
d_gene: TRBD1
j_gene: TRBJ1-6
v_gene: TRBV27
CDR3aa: CASSYRGQNSPLHF
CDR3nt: TGTGCCAGCAGTTACAGGGGGCAGAATTCACCCCTCCACTTT

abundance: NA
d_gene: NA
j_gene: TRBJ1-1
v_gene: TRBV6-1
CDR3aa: CASSETQGTEAFF
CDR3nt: TGTGCCAGCAGTGAAACGCAGGGGACTGAAGCTTTCTTT

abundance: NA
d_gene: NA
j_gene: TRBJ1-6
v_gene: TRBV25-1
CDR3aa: CASSGQGHSPLHF
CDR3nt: TGTGCCAGCAGTGGGCAGGGGCATTCACCCCTCCACTTT

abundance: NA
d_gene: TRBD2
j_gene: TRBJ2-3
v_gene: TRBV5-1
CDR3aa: CASSLGLKARETDTQYF
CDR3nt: TGCGCCAGCAGCTTGGGGCTAAAGGCGCGGGAGACGGATACGCAGTATTTT

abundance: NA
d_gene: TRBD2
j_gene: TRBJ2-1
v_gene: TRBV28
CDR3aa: CASSLSIAGAYNEQFF
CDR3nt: TGTGCCAGCAGTTTATCGATAGCGGGGGCTTACAATGAGCAGTTCTTC

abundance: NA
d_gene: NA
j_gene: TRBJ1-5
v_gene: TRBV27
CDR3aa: CASSSTGQPQHF
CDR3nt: TGTGCCAGCAGTTCCACAGGTCAGCCCCAGCATTTT

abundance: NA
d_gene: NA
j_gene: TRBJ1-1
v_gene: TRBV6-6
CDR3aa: CASSDSNTEAFF
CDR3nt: TGTGCCAGTTCGGACAGTAACACTGAAGCTTTCTTT

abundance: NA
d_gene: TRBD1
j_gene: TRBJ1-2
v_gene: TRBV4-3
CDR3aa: CASSDGQGEWSGYTF
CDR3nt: TGCGCCAGCAGCGACGGACAGGGGGAATGGAGTGGCTACACCTTC

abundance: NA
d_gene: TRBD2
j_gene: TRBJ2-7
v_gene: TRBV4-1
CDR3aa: CASSRTSGDIYEQYF
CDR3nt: TGCGCCAGCAGCCGGACTAGCGGGGACATCTACGAGCAGTACTTC

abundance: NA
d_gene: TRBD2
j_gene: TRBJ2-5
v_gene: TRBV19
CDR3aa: CASSIATRLAGREETQYF
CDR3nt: TGTGCCAGTAGTATAGCAACCCGCCTAGCGGGTAGGGAAGAGACCCAGTACTTC

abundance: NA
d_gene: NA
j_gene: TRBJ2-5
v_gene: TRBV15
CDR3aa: CATSRGAGRETQYF
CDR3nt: TGTGCCACCAGCAGAGGGGCAGGGCGGGAGACCCAGTACTTC

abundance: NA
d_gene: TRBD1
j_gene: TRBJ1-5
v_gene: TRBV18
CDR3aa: CASSGQVPTSNQPQHF
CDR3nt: TGTGCCAGCTCGGGACAGGTGCCTACGAGCAATCAGCCCCAGCATTTT